This TCR beta chain was found in a study of blood T cells in healthy people across ages. The study, taken as a whole, reports: The long-lived group displayed more naive CD4+ cells, plus higher diversity, than the aged donors did. A roughly linear fall in TCR beta diversity per million T cells was seen with increasing age.

Germline CDR1 reads MNHEY; CDR2 reads SVGAGI. This CDR3 spans 13 amino acids. The ends lost 6 bases at V and 6 bases at J; junction bases unmatched: 8. In its sample, this clonotype was seen many times. The antigen is unknown. Together with a sample-barcoded 5' primer, a J-beta primer mix was included in a second PCR lasting about 7 to 12 cycles. One entry per CDR3 protein, called by TCRdb with MiXCR from the 5' RACE reads. The sample records about 700,000 distinct CDR3 sequences, around 32% being singletons. The source is a woman older than 75 in good health. This chain uses TRBV6-5 with TRBJ2-7, with 7 bases lining up with TRBD1. Material for sequencing was blood. Here the CDR3 DNA reads TGTGCCAGCAGGGGCAGGGGGTTCGGCGAGCAGTACTTC. Its translation is CASRGRGFGEQYF.